This TCR beta chain was sequenced for a study of cytomegalovirus exposure and HLA in healthy donors. Study-level results: V- and J-gene trimming of TCR beta was linked (in a later analysis) to a missense DCLRE1C variant.

Turning to this clone: Its antigen is currently unknown.

Donors were ostensibly healthy at sampling, although undocumented immune exposures were probable. 13 Jbeta primers and 60 Vbeta primers were used for the PCR. Some clones are missing from TCRdb's copy, which holds only in-frame ones; the method was immunoSEQ multiplex PCR. In the table there are tens of thousands of clones, 82% of which are singletons. The V end lost 6 bases, the J end lost 4 bases, and 16 bases lay between the germline ends. CDR1 is MNHEY and CDR2 is SVGAGI in the germline V gene. This CDR3 is 14 amino acids long. The sequence derives from a man aged 50 to 60 in good health and CMV-seronegative. The rearrangement uses TRBV6-5 and TRBJ2-7, with a tentative D call TRBD1 (7 bases). Source material: PBMCs. CDR3 sequence reads: CASRNAGTAYEQYF. The CDR3 bases are TGTGCCAGCAGGAACGCGGGGACAGCGTACGAGCAGTACTTC.